A single sample is the source of the 14 T cell receptor beta chains below, sequenced in a study of cytomegalovirus exposure and HLA in healthy donors. The PCR made use of 60 Vbeta and 13 Jbeta primers. The method was immunoSEQ multiplex PCR; TCRdb's version includes in-frame clones alone and lacks a portion of them. This sample has approximately 150,000 clones; 55% to 80% occur once, and the top ten carry 5.5% to 9%. The sample consisted of PBMCs. The receptors come from a woman aged 55-70 years in good health and CMV-seropositive.

The chain couples TRBV30 to TRBJ2-7; 8 positions agree with TRBD1. The CDR3 has 13 amino acids. The V gene end was trimmed by 2 bases and the J gene end by 6 bases; junction bases not matched to a gene: 6. Germline lookup yields CDR1 GTSNPN and CDR2 SVGIG (reference sequence). CDR3 sequence reads: CAWSRDRGREQYF. The CDR3 bases are TGTGCCTGGAGTAGAGACAGGGGCCGCGAGCAGTACTTC.

The chain combines TRBV6-4 with TRBJ1-4; D is possibly TRBD1 (5 bases). Between the trimmed V and J ends, which lost 2 bases and 8 bases, there was a span of 9 bases. Germline-derived CDR1 and CDR2 are MRHNA and SNTAGT. This CDR3 is built from 13 residues. The CDR3 here is CASSDRGGEKLFF. The CDR3 nucleotides read TGTGCCAGCAGTGACAGGGGAGGCGAAAAACTGTTTTTT.

The rearrangement links TRBV11-2 to TRBJ2-7; 16 bases match TRBD2. This CDR3 region has 19 residues. Germline CDR1 SGHAT, CDR2 FQNNGV. The V gene end was trimmed by 0 bases and the J gene end by 3 bases; junction bases not matched to a gene: 8. The CDR3 DNA reads as TGTGCCAGCAGCTTAGAGGGACTAGCGGGAGGGGATTCAGGCTACGAGCAGTACTTC. Translating gives CASSLEGLAGGDSGYEQYF.

The chain links TRBV19 to TRBJ2-1; the D gene is possibly TRBD1 (6 bases). CDR1 and CDR2 (germline): LNHDA, SQIVND (reference sequence). CDR3 length: 14 residues. V was pared by 5 bases and J by 3 bases, with 11 bases between. The CDR3 is CASSLRDIYNEQFF. The CDR3 DNA follows: TGTGCCAGTAGTCTCCGGGACATCTACAATGAGCAGTTCTTC. Filled out from reference TRBV19 and TRBJ2-1, the complete variable domain reads DGGITQSPKYLFRKEGQNVTLSCEQNLNHDAMYWYRQDPGQGLRLIYYSQIVNDFQKGDIAEGYSVSREKKESFPLTVTSAQKNPTAFYLCASSLRDIYNEQFFGPGTRLTVL.

The J gene is TRBJ2-5, the V gene TRBV7-9; D is undetermined. CDR3 length equals 14 residues. Germline values: CDR1 SEHNR, CDR2 FQNEAQ (reference sequence). V was clipped by 2 bases and J by 2 bases, with 9 bases between them. CDR3 in DNA: TGTGCCAGCAGCTTATCTACGGTTCAAGAGACCCAGTACTTC. Encoded protein: CASSLSTVQETQYF.

This clone occurred a few times. V usage is TRBV28 and J usage is TRBJ2-7; D remains ambiguous. V was cut by 2 bases and J by 0 bases, with 8 bases left in between. The CDR3 sequence is 14 residues long. Per the germline V gene, CDR1 is MDHEN and CDR2 is SYDVKM. DNA for the CDR3: TGTGCCAGCAGTTTAATTTCCAGCTCCTACGAGCAGTACTTC. It is translated as CASSLISSSYEQYF. The full variable domain, rest sourced from reference TRBV28 and TRBJ2-7, is DVKVTQSSRYLVKRTGEKVFLECVQDMDHENMFWYRQDPGLGLRLIYFSYDVKMKEKGDIPEGYSVSREKKERFSLILESASTNQTSMYLCASSLISSSYEQYFGPGTRLTVT.

V and J are TRBV7-9 and TRBJ2-1; 14 bases line up with TRBD2. The CDR3 totals 15 residues. Germline CDR1 is SEHNR and CDR2 is FQNEAQ (reference sequence). After removal of 6 bases from V and 10 bases from J, the junction contained 8 bases not matched to a gene. In DNA, the CDR3 is TGTGCCAGCAGATCGACTAGCGGGAGGGCCGGAGAGCAGTTCTTC. Protein: CASRSTSGRAGEQFF. Together with reference TRBV7-9 and TRBJ2-1, the CDR3 gives the full variable domain: DTGVSQNPRHKITKRGQNVTFRCDPISEHNRLYWYRQTLGQGPEFLTYFQNEAQLEKSRLLSDRFSAERPKGSFSTLEIQRTEQGDSAMYLCASRSTSGRAGEQFFGPGTRLTVL.

The chain links TRBV18 to TRBJ1-3, with TRBD1 matching over 7 bases. The V segment lost 2 bases and the J segment 0 bases; nucleotides outside the gene matches: 4. The CDR3 length is 16 residues. Germline loops: CDR1 KGHSH, CDR2 LQKENI. CDR3 nucleotides: TGTGCCAGCTCACCAGACAGGGCGATCTCTGGAAACACCATATATTTT. Translated: CASSPDRAISGNTIYF.

This clone has a handful of counts. The gene calls are TRBV28 and TRBJ2-5; 9 positions agree with TRBD2. Germline V gene lookup returns CDR1 MDHEN and CDR2 SYDVKM. The V gene end was trimmed by 2 bases and the J gene end by 5 bases; junction bases not matched to a gene: 24. This CDR3 contains 21 residues. The DNA of the CDR3 is TGTGCCAGCAGTTTAGGTTTAGGGGCTGACCTAAGGAGCGGGAGGTGGGAGACCCAGTACTTC. Translated, it gives CASSLGLGADLRSGRWETQYF.

The chain has TRBV19 and TRBJ1-2; 9 positions match TRBD1. Germline trimming cut 7 bases from V and 4 bases from J; bases unmatched to any gene: 4. This CDR3 is built from 13 residues. Germline V gene lookup returns CDR1 LNHDA and CDR2 SQIVND (reference sequence). The CDR3 DNA sequence: TGTGCCAGTACCTTACAGGGGGCCTATGGCTACACCTTC. Its translation is CASTLQGAYGYTF.

This clone occurred once. This chain connects TRBV5-4 to TRBJ2-3; 10 positions agree with TRBD2. Germline assignment: CDR1 SGHNT and CDR2 YYREEE (reference sequence). CDR3 length: 19 residues. Losses at the gene ends were 3 bases for V and 0 bases for J; bases not matched to a gene: 13. This CDR3 is CASSSPYKREGISTDTQYF. The CDR3 DNA reads as TGTGCCAGCAGCTCCCCGTACAAGCGGGAGGGTATTAGCACAGATACGCAGTATTTT.

The chain recombines TRBV5-1 with TRBJ1-1; D is ambiguous. V lost 4 bases and J 3 bases, leaving 7 bases between the germline ends. Germline loops: CDR1 SGHRS, CDR2 YFSETQ. The CDR3 length is 12 residues. CDR3 DNA: TGCGCCAGCAGCACGGGTCACACTGAAGCTTTCTTT. Amino acid sequence: CASSTGHTEAFF.

The V and J genes are TRBV6-4 and TRBJ2-1, with D possibly TRBD2 on 5 matching bases. Germline V gene data show CDR1 as MRHNA and CDR2 as SNTAGT. The CDR3 sequence is 16 residues long. V gave up 7 bases and J gave up 1 base, with 17 bases separating them. The CDR3 region is CASTRSAGLSYNEQFF. In DNA form, the CDR3 reads TGTGCCAGCACCCGGTCGGCGGGCCTATCCTACAATGAGCAGTTCTTC.

The chain joins TRBV18 to TRBJ2-6, with 8 bases lining up with TRBD1. Germline CDR1 KGHSH, CDR2 LQKENI. This CDR3 comprises 17 residues. Unmatched junction bases numbered 4, after V lost 3 bases and J lost 0 bases. CDR3 in DNA: TGTGCCAGCTCACCTGGGACAGGAGACTCTGGGGCCAACGTCCTGACTTTC. Its translation: CASSPGTGDSGANVLTF.